Listed below are T cell receptor beta chains from one sample, sequenced in a study of blood T cells in healthy people across ages. One entry per CDR3 protein results from TCRdb running MiXCR on the 5' RACE reads. The sample gives hundreds of thousands of distinct CDR3 sequences, under 70% of which show up once; over 30% is in the top ten. The specimen sequenced was blood. The receptor set was obtained from a man aged 55-75 years in good health. CDR3s include the opening cysteine and the closing phenylalanine or tryptophan. The order of the fields is CDR3 protein, J gene, V gene.

CASSLGKGTNTEAFF TRBJ1-1 TRBV7-2
CASSLDWGVGCTF TRBJ1-2 TRBV5-1
CASNQDLAGGDTQYF TRBJ2-3 TRBV4-2
CASSPTRQGGYTF TRBJ1-2 TRBV3-1
CASSLQEGYGYTF TRBJ1-2 TRBV12-3/TRBV12-4
CSAATSGVVGTQYF TRBJ2-3 TRBV20-1
CASSQGRGAYNEQFF TRBJ2-1 TRBV4-1
CASSLALSEGTQYF TRBJ2-5 TRBV7-2
CASSPPKGVRNTEAFF TRBJ1-1 TRBV18
CAISKGQGNTGELFF TRBJ2-2 TRBV10-3
CASSRTPSPNNEQFF TRBJ2-1 TRBV13
CASSPGRTEQYF TRBJ2-7 TRBV11-2
CASRPTGLQEGYQETQYF TRBJ2-5 TRBV6-2/TRBV6-3
CASSQIDRGQETQYF TRBJ2-5 TRBV3-1
CASTGIQETQYF TRBJ2-5 TRBV2
CSARTGYNSPLHF TRBJ1-6 TRBV20-1